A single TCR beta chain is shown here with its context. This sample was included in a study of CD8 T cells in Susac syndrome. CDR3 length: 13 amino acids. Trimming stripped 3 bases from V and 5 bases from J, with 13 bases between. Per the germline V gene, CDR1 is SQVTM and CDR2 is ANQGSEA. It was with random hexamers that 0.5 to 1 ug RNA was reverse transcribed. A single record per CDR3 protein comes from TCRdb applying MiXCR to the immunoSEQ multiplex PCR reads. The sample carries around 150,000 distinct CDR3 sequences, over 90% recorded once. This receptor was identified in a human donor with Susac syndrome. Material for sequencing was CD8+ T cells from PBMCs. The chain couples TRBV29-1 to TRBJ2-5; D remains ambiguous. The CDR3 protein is CSVDLSPEETQYF. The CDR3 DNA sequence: TGCAGCGTTGACTTGTCTCCCGAGGAGACCCAGTACTTC. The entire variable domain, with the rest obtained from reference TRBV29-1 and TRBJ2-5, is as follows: SAVISQKPSRDICQRGTSLTIQCQVDSQVTMMFWYRQQPGQSLTLIATANQGSEATYESGFVIDKFPISRPNLTFSTLTVSNMSPEDSSIYLCSVDLSPEETQYFGPGTRLLVL.